A single sample gave rise to the 8 T cell receptor beta chains below, sequenced in a study of T cells expressing NK-cell markers (dated by TCRdb to between 2020 and 2021). Library construction relied on 5' RACE. TCRdb names Illumina HiSeq 2000 as the instrument used. TCRdb reprocessed the reads and lists each CDR3 protein sequence as a single entry, with no DNA. The table for this sample lists 150,000 or so distinct CDR3 sequences. 37% of the sample is in the top ten clones. Sequencing used blood T cells: a sorted CD56 or NKG2C T cell subset, CD4+ or CD8+ T cells, or bulk PBMC T cells (not recorded which). The receptors were gathered from a woman aged 45-65 years in good health. Donor details come from another sample of the same person, matched by shared clones.

The chain combines TRBV10-3 with TRBJ1-5; no DNA is available, so the TRBD1 call from TCRdb remains unchecked. The germline CDR1 and CDR2 sequences are ENHRY and SYGVKD. The CDR3 covers 15 residues. The CDR3 spells CAIKETGEAHQPQHF.

This sequence joins TRBV4-2 and TRBJ2-1; TCRdb reports TRBD1, a call that lacks DNA to check it against. Per germline, CDR1 LGHNA and CDR2 YNFKEQ. The CDR3 has 17 amino acids. The CDR3 spells CASSRAARGTSYNEQFF.

The genes are TRBV6-5 and TRBJ2-2; TCRdb calls TRBD1, which cannot be checked without DNA. Germline loops: CDR1 MNHEY, CDR2 SVGAGI. The CDR3 runs 18 residues. The CDR3 loop is CASSPDRGGGSNTGELFF.

This sequence joins TRBV5-1 and TRBJ2-1; lacking DNA, the TRBD1 call made by TCRdb goes unchecked. The CDR3 runs 14 residues. Germline V lookup: CDR1 SGHRS, CDR2 YFSETQ. Here the CDR3 reads CASSSGTEYNEQFF.

The chain employs TRBV12-3 or TRBV12-4 and TRBJ2-7; TCRdb designates TRBD1, a call that cannot be tested without DNA. CDR3 size: 15 residues. CDR3 residues: CASSWGGGASYEQYF.

The chain employs TRBV24-1 and TRBJ2-3; TCRdb reports TRBD1, a call that lacks DNA to check it against. Per germline, CDR1 KGHDR and CDR2 SFDVKD. The CDR3 consists of 17 residues. The CDR3 loop reads CATSEGGTGVGTDTQYF.

The genes are TRBV7-9 and TRBJ1-2; absent DNA, TCRdb's TRBD1 call cannot be checked. This CDR3 has 14 amino acids. Germline V gene sequence: CDR1 SEHNR, CDR2 FQNEAQ (reference sequence). This chain's CDR3 is CASSFLPPGYGYTF.

The chain uses TRBV11-2 and TRBJ1-5. Germline CDR1 reads SGHAT; CDR2 reads FQNNGV. This CDR3 comprises 13 residues. The CDR3 protein is CASSLAPNQPQHF.